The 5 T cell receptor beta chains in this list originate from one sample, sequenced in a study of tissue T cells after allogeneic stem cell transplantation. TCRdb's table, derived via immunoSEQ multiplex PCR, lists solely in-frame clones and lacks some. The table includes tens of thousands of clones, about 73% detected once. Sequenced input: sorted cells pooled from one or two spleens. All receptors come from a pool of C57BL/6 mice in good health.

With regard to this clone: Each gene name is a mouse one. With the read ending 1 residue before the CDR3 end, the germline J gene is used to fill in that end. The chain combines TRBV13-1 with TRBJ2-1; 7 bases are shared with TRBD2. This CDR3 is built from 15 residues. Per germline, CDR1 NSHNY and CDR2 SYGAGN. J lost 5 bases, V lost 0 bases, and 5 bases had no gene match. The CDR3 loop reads CASSDEGWGNAEQFF. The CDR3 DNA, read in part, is TGTGCCAGCAGTGATGAAGGCTGGGGGAATGCTGAGCAGTTC.

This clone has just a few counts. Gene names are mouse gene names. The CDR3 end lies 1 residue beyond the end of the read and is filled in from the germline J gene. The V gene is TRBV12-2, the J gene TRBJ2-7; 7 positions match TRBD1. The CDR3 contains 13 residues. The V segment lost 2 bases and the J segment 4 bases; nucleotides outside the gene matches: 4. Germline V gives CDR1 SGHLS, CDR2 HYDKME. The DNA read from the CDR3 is TGTGCCAGCTCTCCCGGGACAGAATATGAACAGTAC. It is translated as CASSPGTEYEQY. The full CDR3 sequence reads CASSPGTEYEQYF.

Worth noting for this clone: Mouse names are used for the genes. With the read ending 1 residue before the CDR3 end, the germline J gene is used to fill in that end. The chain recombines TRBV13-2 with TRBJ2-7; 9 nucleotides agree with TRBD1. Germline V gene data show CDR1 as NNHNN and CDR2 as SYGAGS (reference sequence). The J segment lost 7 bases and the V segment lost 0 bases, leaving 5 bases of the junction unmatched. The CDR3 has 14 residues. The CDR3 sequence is CASGDAGQGREQYF. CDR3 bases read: TGTGCCAGCGGTGATGCGGGACAGGGTCGAGAACAGTAC.

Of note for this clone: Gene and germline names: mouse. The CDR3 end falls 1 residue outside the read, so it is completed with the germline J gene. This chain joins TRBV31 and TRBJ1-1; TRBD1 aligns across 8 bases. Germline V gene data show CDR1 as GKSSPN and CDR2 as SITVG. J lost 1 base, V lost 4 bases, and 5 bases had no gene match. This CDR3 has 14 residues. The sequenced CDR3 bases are TGTGCCTGGACCGATGACAGGGGGAACACAGAAGTCTTC. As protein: CAWTDDRGNTEVF. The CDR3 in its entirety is CAWTDDRGNTEVFF.

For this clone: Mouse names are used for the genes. The covered CDR3 bases are TGTGCCAGCAGTATGGGCTGGGGGAGTGCAGAAACGCTGTAT. As protein: CASSMGWGSAETLY. The entire CDR3 protein reads CASSMGWGSAETLYF. The chain carries TRBV19 and TRBJ2-3, with 7 bases identical to TRBD2. The CDR3 end is not reached by the read, which stops 1 residue before it; the germline J gene fills it in. This CDR3 region has 15 residues. In germline, CDR1 is FNHDT, CDR2 SITEND (reference sequence). Losses at the gene ends were 2 bases for V and 0 bases for J; bases not matched to a gene: 3.